A single T cell receptor beta chain is shown here with its context. Aged roughly 6 to 95, donors were systemically healthy Caucasians from Russia. It was with a sample-barcoded 5' primer and a J-beta primer mix that a second PCR of roughly 7 to 12 cycles was run. TCRdb re-called the 5' RACE reads with MiXCR, one entry per CDR3 protein. In the table there are 800,000 to 950,000 distinct CDR3 sequences, 36% of which are singletons. Germline V gene lookup returns CDR1 SGHAT and CDR2 FQNNGV. V was shortened by 4 bases and J by 1 base, with 13 bases between the two germline ends. The CDR3 has 15 residues. These data come from a study of blood T cells in healthy people across ages.

The clonotype was recovered from a man aged 18 to 30 in good health. The sequenced sample was blood. The chain recombines TRBV11-2 with TRBJ2-5, with D hard to call. This CDR3 reads CASSSRRYTQETQYF. CDR3 in DNA: TGTGCCAGCAGCTCGCGACGCTATACCCAAGAGACCCAGTACTTC.